The 2 T cell receptor beta chains listed next were all sequenced from one sample in a study of blood T cell repertoires in COVID-19. This table comes from immunoSEQ multiplex PCR, and its TCRdb copy is limited to in-frame clones, with some not included. The sample has 290,000 or so clones, about 88% seen once. Sequencing was performed on peripheral blood. These receptors originate from a man between 65 and 80 years old with acute or convalescent COVID-19.

This chain connects TRBV7-2 to TRBJ1-6; 7 nucleotides match TRBD1. The germline V gene encodes CDR1 SGHTA and CDR2 FQGNSA. V shed 3 bases and J 7 bases; nucleotides not matched to a gene: 18. The CDR3 consists of 19 residues. The CDR3 here is CASSLPFAARDSQNSPLHF. CDR3 nucleotide sequence: TGTGCCAGCAGCTTGCCCTTTGCTGCCCGGGACAGCCAAAATTCACCCCTCCACTTT.

The rearrangement joins TRBV19 to TRBJ2-2; no clear D. This CDR3 spans 15 amino acids. The V end was cut by 7 bases, the J end by 0 bases, with 12 bases between. In germline, CDR1 is LNHDA, CDR2 SQIVND (reference sequence). CDR3 region: CASNKRQANTGELFF. CDR3 DNA sequence: TGTGCCAGTAATAAAAGGCAGGCGAACACCGGGGAGCTGTTTTTT.